This paragraph covers one TCR beta chain sequence. This entry belongs to a study of blood T cell repertoires in COVID-19. Study at large: Samples representing acute and convalescent COVID-19 were sourced from the United States, Italy and Spain. Nucleic acid was either cDNA or gDNA, and it came from T cells, B-cell-depleted T cells, or PBMCs.

Generated by immunoSEQ multiplex PCR, the TCRdb table keeps only in-frame clones and is missing some. The table shows 200,000 or so clones, with roughly 92% occurring only once. CDR1 and CDR2 (germline): MNHEY, SVGAGI. This CDR3 is built from 14 residues. The J segment lost 7 bases and the V segment lost 6 bases, leaving 9 bases of the junction unmatched. This TCR was recovered from a man in his fifties or sixties with COVID-19, enrolled during active disease. The sequenced sample was peripheral blood. The V gene is TRBV6-5, the J gene TRBJ2-7, with TRBD2 identical over 10 bases. CDR3 nucleotides: TGTGCCAGCAGCCGTCTAGCGGGAGTAAAAGAGCAGTACTTC. Translation: CASSRLAGVKEQYF.